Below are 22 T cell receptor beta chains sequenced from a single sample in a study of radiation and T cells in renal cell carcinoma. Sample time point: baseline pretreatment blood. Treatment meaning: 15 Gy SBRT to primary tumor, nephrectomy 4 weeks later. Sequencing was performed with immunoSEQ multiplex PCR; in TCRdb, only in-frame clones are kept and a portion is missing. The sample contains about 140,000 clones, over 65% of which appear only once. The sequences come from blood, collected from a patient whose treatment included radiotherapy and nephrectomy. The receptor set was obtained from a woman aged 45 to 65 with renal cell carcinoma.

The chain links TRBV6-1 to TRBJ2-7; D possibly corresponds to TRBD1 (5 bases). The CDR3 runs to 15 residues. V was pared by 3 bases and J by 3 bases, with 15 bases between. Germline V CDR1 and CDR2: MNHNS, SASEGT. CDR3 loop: CASSDFRVNIYEQYF. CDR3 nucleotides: TGTGCCAGCAGTGACTTCAGGGTCAACATCTACGAGCAGTACTTC.

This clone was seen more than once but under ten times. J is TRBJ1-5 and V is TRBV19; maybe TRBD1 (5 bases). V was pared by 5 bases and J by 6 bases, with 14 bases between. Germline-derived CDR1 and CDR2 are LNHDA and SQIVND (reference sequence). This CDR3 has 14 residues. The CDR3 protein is CASSPRQPSQPQHF. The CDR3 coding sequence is TGTGCCAGTAGTCCGCGACAGCCCTCTCAGCCCCAGCATTTT.

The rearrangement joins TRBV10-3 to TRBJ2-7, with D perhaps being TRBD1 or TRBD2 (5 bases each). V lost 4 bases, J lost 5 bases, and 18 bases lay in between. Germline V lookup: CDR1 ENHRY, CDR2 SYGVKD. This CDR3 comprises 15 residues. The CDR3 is CAISVTAGDADEQYF. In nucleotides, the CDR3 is TGTGCCATCAGTGTAACGGCTGGGGACGCAGACGAGCAGTACTTC.

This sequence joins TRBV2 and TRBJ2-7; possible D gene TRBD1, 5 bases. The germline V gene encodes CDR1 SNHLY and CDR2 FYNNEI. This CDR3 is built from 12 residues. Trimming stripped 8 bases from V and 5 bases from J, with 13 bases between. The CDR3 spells CASFRARDEQYF. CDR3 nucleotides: TGTGCCAGCTTCCGTGCCAGGGACGAGCAGTACTTC.

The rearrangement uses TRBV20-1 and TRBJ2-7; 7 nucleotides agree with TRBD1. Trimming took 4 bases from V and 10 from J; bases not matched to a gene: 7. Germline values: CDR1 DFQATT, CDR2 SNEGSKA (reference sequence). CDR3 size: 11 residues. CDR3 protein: CSANLDRSQYF. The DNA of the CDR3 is TGCAGTGCTAACTTGGACAGGTCCCAGTACTTC.

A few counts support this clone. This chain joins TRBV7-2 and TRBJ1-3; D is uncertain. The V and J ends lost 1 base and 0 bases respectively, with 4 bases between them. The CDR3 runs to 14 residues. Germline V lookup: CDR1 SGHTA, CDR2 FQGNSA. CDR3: CASSLGSSGNTIYF. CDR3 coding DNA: TGTGCCAGCAGCTTAGGAAGCTCTGGAAACACCATATATTTT.

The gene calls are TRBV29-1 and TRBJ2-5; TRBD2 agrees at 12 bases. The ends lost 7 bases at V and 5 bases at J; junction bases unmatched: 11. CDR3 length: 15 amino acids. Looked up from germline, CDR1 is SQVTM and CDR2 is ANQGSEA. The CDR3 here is CSAQLAGGTLETQYF. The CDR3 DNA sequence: TGCAGCGCACAACTAGCGGGAGGAACTCTGGAGACCCAGTACTTC.

For the CDR3, the DNA is TGCGCCAGCAGCATCCTCCTAGCGGGAGGGGAGGAGACCCAGTACTTC. Amino acid sequence: CASSILLAGGEETQYF. The V call is TRBV5-1, the J call TRBJ2-5; 12 bases line up with TRBD2. The CDR3 totals 16 residues. Germline trimming cut 4 bases from V and 5 bases from J; bases unmatched to any gene: 9. CDR1 is SGHRS and CDR2 is YFSETQ in the germline V gene.

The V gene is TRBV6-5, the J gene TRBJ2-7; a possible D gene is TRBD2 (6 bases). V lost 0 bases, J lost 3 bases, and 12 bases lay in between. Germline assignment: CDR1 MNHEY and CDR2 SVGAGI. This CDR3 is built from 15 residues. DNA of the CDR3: TGTGCCAGCAGTTACTCGACCGGGGGTTTCTACGAGCAGTACTTC. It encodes CASSYSTGGFYEQYF.

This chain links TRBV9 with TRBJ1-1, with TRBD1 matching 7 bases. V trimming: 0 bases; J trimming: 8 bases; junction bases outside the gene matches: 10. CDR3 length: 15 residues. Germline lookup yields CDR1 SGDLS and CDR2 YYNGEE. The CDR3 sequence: CASSVDPGQLQEAFF. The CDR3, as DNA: TGTGCCAGCAGCGTAGATCCGGGACAGCTCCAGGAAGCTTTCTTT.

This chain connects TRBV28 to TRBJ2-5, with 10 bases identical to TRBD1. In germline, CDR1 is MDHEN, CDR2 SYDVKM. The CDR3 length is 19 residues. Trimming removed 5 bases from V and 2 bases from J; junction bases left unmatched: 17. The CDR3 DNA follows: TGTGCCAGCAGTGGACCCGGACAGGGGGGGACTATACAGCAAGAGACCCAGTACTTC. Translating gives CASSGPGQGGTIQQETQYF. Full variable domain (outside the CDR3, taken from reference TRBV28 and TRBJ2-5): DVKVTQSSRYLVKRTGEKVFLECVQDMDHENMFWYRQDPGLGLRLIYFSYDVKMKEKGDIPEGYSVSREKKERFSLILESASTNQTSMYLCASSGPGQGGTIQQETQYFGPGTRLLVL.

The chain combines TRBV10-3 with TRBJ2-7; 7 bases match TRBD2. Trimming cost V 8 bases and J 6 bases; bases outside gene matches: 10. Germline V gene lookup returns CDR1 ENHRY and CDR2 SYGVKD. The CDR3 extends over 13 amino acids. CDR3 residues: CAIARDYSLEQYF. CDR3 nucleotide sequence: TGTGCCATCGCCAGGGACTATTCACTCGAGCAGTACTTC.

The CDR3: CASSRTGSYQPQHF. The CDR3 DNA follows: TGTGCCAGTAGTAGGACAGGGTCCTATCAGCCCCAGCATTTT. The J gene is TRBJ1-5, the V gene TRBV19; TRBD1 agrees at 8 bases. V lost 4 bases, J lost 5 bases, and 4 bases stayed unmatched. Germline values: CDR1 LNHDA, CDR2 SQIVND (reference sequence). The CDR3 is 14 residues long.

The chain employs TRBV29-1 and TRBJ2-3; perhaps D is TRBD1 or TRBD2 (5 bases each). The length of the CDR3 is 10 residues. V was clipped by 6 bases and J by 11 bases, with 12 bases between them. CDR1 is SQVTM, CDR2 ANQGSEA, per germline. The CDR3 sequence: CSVGVGLQYF. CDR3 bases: TGCAGCGTGGGGGTAGGACTGCAGTATTTT.

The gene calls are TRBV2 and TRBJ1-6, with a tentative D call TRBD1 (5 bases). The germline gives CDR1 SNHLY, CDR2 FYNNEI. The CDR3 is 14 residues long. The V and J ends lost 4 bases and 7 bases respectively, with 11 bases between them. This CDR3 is CASSVLGGNSPLHF. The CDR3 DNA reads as TGTGCCAGCAGTGTTTTGGGGGGGAATTCACCCCTCCACTTT.

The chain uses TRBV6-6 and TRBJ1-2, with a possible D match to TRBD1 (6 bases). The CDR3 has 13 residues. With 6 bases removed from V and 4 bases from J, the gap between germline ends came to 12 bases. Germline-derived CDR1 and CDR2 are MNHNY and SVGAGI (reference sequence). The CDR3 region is CASSQQGGYGYTF. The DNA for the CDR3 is TGTGCCAGCAGCCAACAGGGCGGCTATGGCTACACCTTC.

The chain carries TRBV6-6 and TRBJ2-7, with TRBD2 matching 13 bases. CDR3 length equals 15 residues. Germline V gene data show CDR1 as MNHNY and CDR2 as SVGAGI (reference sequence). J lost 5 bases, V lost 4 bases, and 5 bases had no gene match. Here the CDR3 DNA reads TGTGCCAGCAGTTTCGGAGGGACTAGCGGGAACGAGCAGTACTTC. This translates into CASSFGGTSGNEQYF.

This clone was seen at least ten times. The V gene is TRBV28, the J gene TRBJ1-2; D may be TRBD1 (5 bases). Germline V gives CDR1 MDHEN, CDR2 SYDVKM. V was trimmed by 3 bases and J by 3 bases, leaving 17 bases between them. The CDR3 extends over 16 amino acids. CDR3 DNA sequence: TGTGCCAGCAGTTTGTTTCGGGGGACCATAGACTATGGCTACACCTTC. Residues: CASSLFRGTIDYGYTF.

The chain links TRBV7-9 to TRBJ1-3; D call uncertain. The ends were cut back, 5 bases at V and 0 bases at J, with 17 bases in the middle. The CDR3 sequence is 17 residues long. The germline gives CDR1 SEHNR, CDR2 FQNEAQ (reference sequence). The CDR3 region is CASSPVGELFSGNTIYF. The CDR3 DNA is TGTGCCAGCAGCCCCGTCGGGGAGCTGTTCTCTGGAAACACCATATATTTT.

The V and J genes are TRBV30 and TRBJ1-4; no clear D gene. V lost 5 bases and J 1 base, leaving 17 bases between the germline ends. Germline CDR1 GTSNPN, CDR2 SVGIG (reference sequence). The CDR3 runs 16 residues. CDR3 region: CAWDKAGRRTNEKLFF. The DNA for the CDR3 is TGTGCCTGGGATAAGGCAGGCAGGCGAACTAATGAAAAACTGTTTTTT.

The CDR3 protein is CASNPTGQGAEAFF. The CDR3 DNA is TGTGCCAGCAATCCTACGGGACAGGGGGCTGAAGCTTTCTTT. The chain uses TRBV27 and TRBJ1-1; 11 bases fit TRBD1. The CDR3 covers 14 residues. Germline V CDR1 and CDR2: MNHEY, SMNVEV (reference sequence). Unmatched junction bases numbered 7, after V lost 7 bases and J lost 6 bases.

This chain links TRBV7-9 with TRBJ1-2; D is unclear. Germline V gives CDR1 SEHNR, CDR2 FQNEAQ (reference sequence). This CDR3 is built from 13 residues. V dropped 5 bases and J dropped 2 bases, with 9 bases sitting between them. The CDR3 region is CASSAAVNYGYTF. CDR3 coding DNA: TGTGCCAGCAGCGCCGCCGTAAACTATGGCTACACCTTC.